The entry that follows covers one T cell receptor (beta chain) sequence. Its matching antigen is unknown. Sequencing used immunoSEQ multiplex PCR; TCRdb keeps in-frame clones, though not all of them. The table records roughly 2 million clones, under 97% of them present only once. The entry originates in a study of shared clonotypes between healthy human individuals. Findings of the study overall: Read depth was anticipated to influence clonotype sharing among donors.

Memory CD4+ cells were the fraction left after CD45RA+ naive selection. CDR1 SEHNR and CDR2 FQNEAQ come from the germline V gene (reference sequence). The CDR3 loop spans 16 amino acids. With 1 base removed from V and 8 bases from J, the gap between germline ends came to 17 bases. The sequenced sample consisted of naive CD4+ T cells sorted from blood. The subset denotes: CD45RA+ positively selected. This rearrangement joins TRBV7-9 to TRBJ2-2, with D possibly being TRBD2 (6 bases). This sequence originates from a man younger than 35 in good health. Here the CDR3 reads CASSLDRTNPMGELFF. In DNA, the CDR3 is TGTGCCAGCAGCTTAGATCGGACTAACCCAATGGGGGAGCTGTTTTTT.